A selection of T cell receptor beta chains follows, all from one sample in a study of shared clonotypes between healthy human individuals. TCRdb keeps only in-frame clones here, not all; method: immunoSEQ multiplex PCR. The sample shows roughly 2 million clones, 85% to 95% of them seen only once. Sequenced sample: naive CD4+ T cells sorted from blood. These receptors all stem from a man aged 18 to 29 in good health. CDR3s include the opening cysteine and the closing phenylalanine or tryptophan. The D gene is left open where the match is weak. Not all rows give a size; the values are once, few, many and, for expanded clones, a class.

TRBV7-2	-	12	-	TRBJ1-1	CASSKVRAEAFF	TGTGCCAGCAGTAAGGTCCGGGCTGAAGCTTTCTTT
TRBV10-1	-	10	-	TRBJ2-7	CASDTYEQYF	TGCGCCAGCGATACCTACGAGCAGTACTTC
TRBV27	TRBD1	16	-	TRBJ1-1	CASSPYTGGDYTEAFF	TGTGCCAGCAGTCCATACACAGGGGGCGATTACACTGAAGCTTTCTTT
TRBV5-4	TRBD1	14	-	TRBJ2-7	CASSQGQDRYEQYF	TGTGCCAGCAGCCAGGGACAGGACCGTTACGAGCAGTACTTC
TRBV7-2	TRBD2	14	-	TRBJ2-3	CASTLNGRADTQYF	TGTGCCAGCACCCTTAACGGGAGGGCGGATACGCAGTATTTT
TRBV5-1	-	15	-	TRBJ2-2	CASSFQGFETGELFF	TGCGCCAGCAGCTTCCAGGGGTTCGAGACCGGGGAGCTGTTTTTT
TRBV18	-	13	-	TRBJ1-3	CASSSPYDRTIYF	TGTGCCAGCTCCTCCCCGTATGATAGAACCATATATTTT
TRBV7-9	-	16	-	TRBJ2-7	CASSSLGAPPAYEQYF	TGTGCCAGCAGCTCTTTGGGGGCCCCACCGGCGTACGAGCAGTACTTC
TRBV30	-	14	-	TRBJ1-1	CAWRPSSLNTEAFF	TGTGCCTGGAGGCCCAGCAGCTTGAACACTGAAGCTTTCTTT
TRBV6-5	TRBD1	15	-	TRBJ2-1	CASSNPGGNYNEQFF	TGTGCCAGCAGTAACCCAGGGGGAAACTACAATGAGCAGTTCTTC
TRBV4-3	TRBD2	17	-	TRBJ2-3	CASSQDPPGGSVDTQYF	TGCGCCAGCAGCCAAGATCCCCCCGGCGGGAGTGTAGATACGCAGTATTTT
TRBV5-4	TRBD1	15	-	TRBJ1-2	CASSTRTGATYGYTF	TGTGCCAGCAGCACCCGGACAGGGGCGACCTATGGCTACACCTTC
TRBV5-4	-	17	-	TRBJ2-5	CASSLGTPFVREETQYF	TGTGCCAGCAGCTTAGGGACTCCCTTCGTGAGGGAAGAGACCCAGTACTTC
TRBV6-5	-	13	-	TRBJ1-2	CASNFDTSYGYTF	TGTGCCAGCAACTTCGACACCTCCTATGGCTACACCTTC
TRBV5-1	-	16	-	TRBJ2-5	CASSSPGLHLPETQYF	TGCGCCAGCAGTTCACCCGGACTCCATTTACCAGAGACCCAGTACTTC
TRBV7-9	TRBD2	17	-	TRBJ2-7	CASSLAGSGRASYEQYF	TGTGCCAGCAGCTTAGCGGGGAGCGGGAGGGCCTCCTACGAGCAGTACTTC
TRBV7-6	TRBD1	15	-	TRBJ1-5	CASSAKGTGVQPQHF	TGTGCCAGCAGCGCGAAAGGGACAGGGGTTCAGCCCCAGCATTTT
TRBV5-1	TRBD1	18	-	TRBJ2-6	CASSKGTGVTSGANVLTF	TGCGCCAGCAGTAAGGGGACAGGAGTCACCTCTGGGGCCAACGTCCTGACTTTC
TRBV9	-	15	-	TRBJ1-4	CASSAPREANEKLFF	TGTGCCAGCAGCGCCCCCAGGGAGGCTAATGAAAAACTGTTTTTT
TRBV18	-	15	-	TRBJ2-7	CASSEIGTGPYEQYF	TGTGCCAGCTCCGAGATCGGGACGGGACCCTACGAGCAGTACTTC
TRBV5-1	-	14	-	TRBJ2-3	CASSPDKTGDTQYF	TGCGCCAGCAGCCCAGACAAGACCGGGGATACGCAGTATTTT
TRBV5-4	-	16	once	TRBJ2-6	CASSLTRDSGANVLTF	TGTGCCAGCAGCTTGACAAGGGATTCTGGGGCCAACGTCCTGACTTTC
TRBV30	TRBD2	16	once	TRBJ2-1	CAWSIGTSGGLDEQFF	TGTGCCTGGAGCATAGGAACTAGCGGGGGTTTGGATGAGCAGTTCTTC
TRBV10-2	-	15	-	TRBJ1-6	CASRGDGQFNSPLHF	TGCGCCAGCAGGGGGGACGGACAGTTTAATTCACCCCTCCACTTT
TRBV6-5	-	15	-	TRBJ1-3	CASRPTDLSGNTIYF	TGTGCCAGCAGGCCGACCGACCTCTCTGGAAACACCATATATTTT
TRBV28	-	14	-	TRBJ1-2	CASSLQGTNYGYTF	TGTGCCAGCAGTTTGCAGGGTACTAACTATGGCTACACCTTC
TRBV11-2	-	15	-	TRBJ1-5	CASSLYGGVNQPQHF	TGTGCCAGCAGCTTATACGGAGGCGTCAATCAGCCCCAGCATTTT
TRBV7-7	-	13	-	TRBJ1-4	CASSRQINEKLFF	TGTGCTAGCAGCCGACAGATTAATGAAAAACTGTTTTTT
TRBV27	-	14	-	TRBJ2-2	CASRAGVNTGELFF	TGTGCCAGCAGGGCAGGGGTGAACACCGGGGAGCTGTTTTTT
TRBV28	-	15	-	TRBJ2-7	CASSSDGLGNYEQYF	TGTGCCAGCAGTTCCGATGGACTCGGGAATTACGAGCAGTACTTC
TRBV18	-	15	-	TRBJ1-3	CASSPTASGGNTIYF	TGTGCCAGCTCACCAACGGCTTCAGGAGGAAACACCATATATTTT
TRBV13	TRBD2	14	-	TRBJ2-1	CAKNERELQDEQFF	TGTGCCAAAAACGAGCGGGAGCTACAGGATGAGCAGTTCTTC
TRBV5-1	-	14	-	TRBJ2-3	CASSLGGSTDTQYF	TGCGCCAGCAGCTTGGGAGGAAGCACAGATACGCAGTATTTT
TRBV9	TRBD2	16	-	TRBJ2-7	CASSATGTSGFYEQYF	TGTGCCAGCAGCGCAACCGGGACTAGCGGTTTCTACGAGCAGTACTTC
TRBV7-2	-	11	-	TRBJ2-1	CASSLRSEQFF	TGTGCCAGCAGCCTTAGGAGTGAGCAGTTCTTC
TRBV4-1	-	15	-	TRBJ1-2	CASSQYWAQNYGYTF	TGCGCCAGCAGCCAATACTGGGCACAGAACTATGGCTACACCTTC
TRBV7-9	-	15	-	TRBJ2-5	CASRLSETPQETQYF	TGTGCCAGCAGGCTATCGGAGACCCCGCAAGAGACCCAGTACTTC
TRBV6-1	-	13	-	TRBJ1-4	CASRDAANEKLFF	TGTGCCAGCAGGGACGCCGCAAATGAAAAACTGTTTTTT
TRBV18	-	13	-	TRBJ2-5	CASSPRGMETQYF	TGTGCCAGCTCACCACGAGGGATGGAGACCCAGTACTTC
TRBV11-3	-	14	-	TRBJ2-7	CASSPGGRGYEQYF	TGTGCCAGCAGCCCTGGGGGTCGGGGGTACGAGCAGTACTTC
TRBV6-5	-	12	-	TRBJ1-6	CASSNGRDTLHF	TGTGCCAGCAGCAACGGGAGGGATACCCTCCACTTT
TRBV9	TRBD1	15	-	TRBJ2-7	CASSTTTGSPGLQYF	TGTGCCAGCAGCACAACGACAGGGTCGCCAGGATTACAGTACTTC
TRBV28	TRBD2	15	once	TRBJ2-7	CASSSGTILTYEQYF	TGTGCCAGCAGTTCCGGGACTATTCTGACCTACGAGCAGTACTTC
TRBV2	TRBD2	15	once	TRBJ2-7	CASSKTSGGAYEQYF	TGTGCCAGCAGTAAGACTAGCGGGGGGGCCTACGAGCAGTACTTC
TRBV19	-	13	-	TRBJ1-4	CASRRQSNEKLFF	TGTGCCAGTAGGCGACAGAGTAATGAAAAACTGTTTTTT
TRBV4-1	TRBD1	16	-	TRBJ1-6	CASSQPTGGNNSPLHF	TGCGCCAGCAGCCAACCTACAGGGGGCAATAATTCACCCCTCCACTTT
TRBV30	-	15	-	TRBJ2-6	CAWSIGSSGANVLTF	TGTGCCTGGAGTATAGGCAGCTCTGGGGCCAACGTCCTGACTTTC
TRBV18	-	14	-	TRBJ2-3	CASSPGPSTDTQYF	TGTGCCAGCTCACCAGGTCCTAGCACAGATACGCAGTATTTT